This T cell receptor beta chain is from a study of cytomegalovirus exposure and HLA in healthy donors. Primers for the PCR totalled 60 Vbeta and 13 Jbeta. Repertoires were generated with immunoSEQ multiplex PCR, while TCRdb's copy carries only in-frame clones and drops some. Counted here are roughly 99,000 clones, about four fifths occurring once; the ten biggest clones make up approximately 2.4%. The CDR3 has 15 residues. CDR1 and CDR2 from the germline V gene are LNHNV and YYDKDF (reference sequence). The ends were cut back, 0 bases at V and 0 bases at J, with 9 bases in the middle. The TCR was taken from a man aged 30 to 45 in good health and CMV-seropositive. Sequenced material: PBMCs. This rearrangement joins TRBV15 to TRBJ2-7; D perhaps matches TRBD1 (6 bases). CDR3 sequence (DNA): TGTGCCACCAGCAGAGATAACAGGGCCTCCTACGAGCAGTACTTC. Translation gives CATSRDNRASYEQYF.